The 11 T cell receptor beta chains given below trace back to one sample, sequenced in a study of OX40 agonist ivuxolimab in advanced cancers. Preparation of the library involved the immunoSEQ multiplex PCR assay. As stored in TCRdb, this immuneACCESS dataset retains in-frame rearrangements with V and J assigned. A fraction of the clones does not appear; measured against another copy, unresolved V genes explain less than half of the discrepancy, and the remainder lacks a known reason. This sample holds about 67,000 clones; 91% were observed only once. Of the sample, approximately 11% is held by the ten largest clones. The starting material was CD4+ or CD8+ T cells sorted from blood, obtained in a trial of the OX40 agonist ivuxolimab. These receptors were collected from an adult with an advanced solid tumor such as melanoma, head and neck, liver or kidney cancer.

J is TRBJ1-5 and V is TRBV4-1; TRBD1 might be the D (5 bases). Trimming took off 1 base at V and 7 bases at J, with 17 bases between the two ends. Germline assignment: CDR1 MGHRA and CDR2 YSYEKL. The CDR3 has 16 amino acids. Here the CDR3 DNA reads TGCGCCAGCAGCCAAGGTTTCAGGGACTTAAACCAGCCCCAGCATTTT. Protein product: CASSQGFRDLNQPQHF.

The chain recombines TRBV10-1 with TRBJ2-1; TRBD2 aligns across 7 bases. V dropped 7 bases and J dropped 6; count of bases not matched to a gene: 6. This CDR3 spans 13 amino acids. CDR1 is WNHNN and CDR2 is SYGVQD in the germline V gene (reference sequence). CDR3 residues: CASKVRGTNEQFF. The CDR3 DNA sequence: TGCGCCAGCAAGGTGCGGGGGACCAATGAGCAGTTCTTC.

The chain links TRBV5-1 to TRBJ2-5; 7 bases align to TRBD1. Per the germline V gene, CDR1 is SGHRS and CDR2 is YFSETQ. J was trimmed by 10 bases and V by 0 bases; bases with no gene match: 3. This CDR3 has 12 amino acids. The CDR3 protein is CASSLGQGDQYF. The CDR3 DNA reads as TGCGCCAGCAGCTTGGGGCAGGGGGACCAGTACTTC.

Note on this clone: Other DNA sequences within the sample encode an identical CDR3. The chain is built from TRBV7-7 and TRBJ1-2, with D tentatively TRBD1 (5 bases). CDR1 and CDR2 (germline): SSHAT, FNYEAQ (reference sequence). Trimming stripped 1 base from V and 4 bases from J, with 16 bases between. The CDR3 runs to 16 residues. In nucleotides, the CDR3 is TGTGCCAGCAGCTTAGTTGGGGCAGGACTTTTCTATGGCTACACCTTC. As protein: CASSLVGAGLFYGYTF. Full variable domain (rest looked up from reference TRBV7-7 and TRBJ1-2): GAGVSQSPRYKVTKRGQDVTLRCDPISSHATLYWYQQALGQGPEFLTYFNYEAQPDKSGLPSDRFSAERPEGSISTLTIQRTEQRDSAMYRCASSLVGAGLFYGYTFGSGTRLTVV.

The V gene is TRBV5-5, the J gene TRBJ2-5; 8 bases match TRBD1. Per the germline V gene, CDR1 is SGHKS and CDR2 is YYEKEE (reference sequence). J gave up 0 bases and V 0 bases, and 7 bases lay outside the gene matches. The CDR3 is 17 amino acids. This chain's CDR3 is CASSLDRGERYQETQYF. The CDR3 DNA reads TGTGCCAGCAGCTTGGACAGGGGGGAAAGGTACCAAGAGACCCAGTACTTC.

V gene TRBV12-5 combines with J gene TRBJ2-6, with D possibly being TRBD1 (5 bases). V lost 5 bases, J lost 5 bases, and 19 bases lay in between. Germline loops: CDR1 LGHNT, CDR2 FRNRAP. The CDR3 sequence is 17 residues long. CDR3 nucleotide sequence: TGTGCTAGTGGTCACCAAGCAGGACAAAGTCGGGCCAACGTCCTGACTTTC. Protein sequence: CASGHQAGQSRANVLTF.

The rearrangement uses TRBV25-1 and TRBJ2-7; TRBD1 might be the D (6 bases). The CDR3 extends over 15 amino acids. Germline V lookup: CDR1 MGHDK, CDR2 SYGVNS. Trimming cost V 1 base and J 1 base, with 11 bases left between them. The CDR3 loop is CASSEWAGVSYEQYF. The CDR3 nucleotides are TGTGCCAGCAGTGAATGGGCAGGGGTTTCCTACGAGCAGTACTTC.

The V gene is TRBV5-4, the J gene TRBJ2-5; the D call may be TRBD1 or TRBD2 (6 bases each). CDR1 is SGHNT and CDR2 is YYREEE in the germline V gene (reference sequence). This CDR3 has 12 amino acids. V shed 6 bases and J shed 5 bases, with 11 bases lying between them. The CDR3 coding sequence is TGTGCCAGCACCCCCGGGGGCGAGACCCAGTACTTC. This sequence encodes CASTPGGETQYF.

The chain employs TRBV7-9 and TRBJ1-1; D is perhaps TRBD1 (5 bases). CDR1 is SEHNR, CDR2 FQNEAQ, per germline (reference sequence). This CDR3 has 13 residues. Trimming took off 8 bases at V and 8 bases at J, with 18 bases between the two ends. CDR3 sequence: CASATGPPEEAFF. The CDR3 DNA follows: TGTGCCAGCGCCACGGGACCCCCCGAGGAAGCTTTCTTT.

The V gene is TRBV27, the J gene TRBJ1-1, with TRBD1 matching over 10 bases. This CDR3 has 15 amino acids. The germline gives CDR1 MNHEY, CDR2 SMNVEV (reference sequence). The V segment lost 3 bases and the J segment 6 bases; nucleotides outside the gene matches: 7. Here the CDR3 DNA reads TGTGCCAGCAGTTTGCCGGGACAGGGGATCGCTGAAGCTTTCTTT. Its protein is CASSLPGQGIAEAFF.

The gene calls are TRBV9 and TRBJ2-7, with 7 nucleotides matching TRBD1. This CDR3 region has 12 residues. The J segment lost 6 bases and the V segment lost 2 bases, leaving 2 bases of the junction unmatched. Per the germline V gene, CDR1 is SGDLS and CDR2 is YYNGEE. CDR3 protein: CASSVTGSEQYF. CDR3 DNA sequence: TGTGCCAGCAGCGTGACAGGGTCCGAGCAGTACTTC.